This TCR beta chain was observed in a study of T cell responses to AZD1222 COVID-19 vaccine (dated by TCRdb to the early 2020s). For the study in its entirety: AZD1222 recipients given second doses at about 4 weeks or at about 12 weeks were pooled, since spike-specific TCR depth and breadth were not found to differ between the two schedules. Trial participants were enrolled by age into 18-55, 56-69 and 70-plus year subgroups, with around 150, 28 and 57 TCR-sequenced participants respectively. A total of approximately 240 trial participants underwent TCR sequencing, of whom nearly 210 had received two doses of AZD1222 and about 26 had received two doses of the MenACWY control vaccine.

The time point label, as the study defines it: baseline before first vaccination. Samples from vaccinated people were obtained from the UK trials COV001 and COV002, which included a single-blind randomized controlled phase 2/3 trial of AZD1222 (ChAdOx1 nCoV-19) in healthy adults. For TCRbeta chain sequencing, PBMC samples from trial participants were taken at day 0 and at day 28 after the second dose. Its CDR3 holds 14 amino acids, cysteine through phenylalanine. Only the CDR3 region is kept as DNA, spanning 42 bases read in frame from base 1. Sequences SGHTA (CDR1) and FQGNSA (CDR2) are obtained from the germline V gene. The V end loses 2 bases and the J end loses 0 bases, and a stretch of 7 bases separates them. To note about this clone: The target of this receptor is not known. Within one base of it there is no much larger clone, and no base qualities were kept.

The CDR3 regions of human TCRbeta chains were subjected to immunosequencing. As for the authors' bioinformatics: TCRs in the repertoires were compared against a reference library of SARS-CoV-2-specific TCRs that had been generated with the MIRA antigen-specificity platform. Breadth was defined as the fraction of unique TCRs that were SARS-CoV-2-associated. Depth was defined as the fraction of total T cells that were SARS-CoV-2-associated. Using the MIRA data, each spike-specific TCR was assigned both to the spike region to which the TCR was reactive and to a CD4 or CD8 class. Log10-transformed breadth and depth values were compared by one-way ANOVA with Sidak's multiple comparisons tests. TCRdb carries this immuneACCESS record with in-frame sequences only. Its versions omit some clonotypes, under half of them owing to an unresolved V gene in the studies checked, with the rest unexplained. The V and J calls and the clone size are those of that table, but D and trimming were determined from the DNA. Present in this sample are 100,000 to 150,000 clones, 85% to 95% of which were seen just once. The ten largest make up roughly 1.8% of the sample.

The full study reports these points: CD4 TCRs associated with the vaccine covered the entire spike protein, and the dominant responses were in regions 160-218 and 743-854. Epitopes outside the regions mutated in the B.1.351 and B.1.1.7 variants were reportedly recognized by nearly half of the unique spike-specific TCRs. In the small 56-69-year group, the increase in depth fell short of significance, most likely because of low power. Because no day 14 peak-response samples were available, repertoires were characterized only after the peak T cell response. A significant rise in spike-specific TCR breadth and depth was observed after two AZD1222 doses relative to day 0 and relative to MenACWY recipients. Conclusions about previously exposed vaccinees are limited because only six or seven AZD1222 recipients were SARS-CoV-2 seropositive at baseline. Participants were mostly white British, with more females than males. The authors suggested clonal diversity may have been underestimated.

The receptor's source is an adult in good health. The specimen was peripheral blood, collected on day 0 of AZD1222 vaccination. The rearranged chain carries TRBV7-2 and TRBJ2-5; no confident D gene assignment can be made. DNA sequence: TGTGCCAGCAGCTTATGGGGTCACCAAGAGACCCAGTACTTC. Translated, it reads CASSLWGHQETQYF.